These 20 T cell receptor beta chains share one sample of origin, sequenced in a study of CDR3 diversity in severe acne. TCRdb called the PCR reads again in MiXCR, with one record for every CDR3 protein. The table shows about 76,000 distinct CDR3 sequences, with 45% to 60% occurring only once. The specimen was blood. These receptors all stem from a male donor in good health, without acne.

In regard to this clonotype: The germline gene is not matched at one end of the junction; a read error may be the cause. This chain joins TRBV24-1 and TRBJ1-5; TRBD1 is a possible D gene (5 bases). Germline V gives CDR1 KGHDR, CDR2 SFDVKD. The CDR3 covers 15 residues. The CDR3 here is CATSPRTGAGQAQHF. CDR3 sequence (DNA): TGTGCCACCAGCCCCAGGACCGGGGCCGGTCAGGCCCAGCATTTT.

This clonotype was detected only a few times. This chain links TRBV24-1 with TRBJ2-2, with no clear D. CDR1 and CDR2 from the germline V gene are KGHDR and SFDVKD. The CDR3 is 13 amino acids. Trimming stripped 4 bases from V and 1 base from J, with 3 bases between. The CDR3 nucleotides are TGTGCCACCAGTGACGAGAACACCGGGGAGCTGTTTTTT. The encoded protein is CATSDENTGELFF.

In its sample, this clonotype was seen many times. The gene calls are TRBV5-8 and TRBJ2-1, with 8 bases fitting TRBD2. V was clipped by 0 bases and J by 2 bases; unmatched bases: 4. Germline CDR1 SGHTS, CDR2 YDEGEE. CDR3 size: 16 residues. This chain's CDR3 is CASSLELAETYNEQFF. CDR3 sequence (DNA): TGTGCCAGCAGCTTGGAACTAGCGGAAACCTACAATGAGCAGTTCTTC.

The gene calls are TRBV5-6 and TRBJ1-3; a weak D match, TRBD1 (6 bases). CDR3 length: 13 amino acids. Germline CDR1 SGHDT, CDR2 YYEEEE. Trimming pared 6 bases from V and 4 bases from J, leaving 11 bases between. In nucleotides, the CDR3 is TGTGCCAGCACCCCGGACAGAGGAAACACCATATATTTT. Translated, it gives CASTPDRGNTIYF.

In its sample, this clonotype was seen many times. The V call is TRBV2, the J call TRBJ1-1; D is perhaps TRBD1 (6 bases). This CDR3 has 14 amino acids. V lost 6 bases to trimming and J lost 2 bases, with 13 bases between them. Germline V gene lookup returns CDR1 SNHLY and CDR2 FYNNEI. In DNA form, the CDR3 reads TGTGCCAGCAGAGACACAGGGTTTAACACTGAAGCTTTCTTT. Its protein product is CASRDTGFNTEAFF.

The genes are TRBV15 and TRBJ2-5; D unclear. Trimming pared 0 bases from V and 5 bases from J, leaving 10 bases between. The CDR3 sequence is 14 residues long. Germline CDR1 LNHNV, CDR2 YYDKDF (reference sequence). CDR3 in amino acids: CATSRDLGSETQYF. DNA of the CDR3: TGTGCCACCAGCAGAGATCTGGGGTCGGAGACCCAGTACTTC.

This clonotype was counted many times. This chain joins TRBV28 and TRBJ1-2, with D maybe TRBD1 (5 bases). CDR1 and CDR2 from the germline V gene are MDHEN and SYDVKM. The V gene lost 7 bases and the J gene lost 0 bases, with 24 bases spanning the gap. CDR3 length: 18 residues. CDR3: CASTPLGTYTRANYGYTF. The CDR3 DNA is TGTGCCAGCACCCCCCTCGGGACTTATACCCGAGCTAACTATGGCTACACCTTC.

This clonotype was seen more than once but under ten times. This chain connects TRBV7-9 to TRBJ2-7, with D perhaps matching TRBD2 (6 bases). This CDR3 spans 15 amino acids. The germline V gene has CDR1 SEHNR and CDR2 FQNEAQ (reference sequence). Deletions cut 5 bases from V and 4 bases from J, with 18 bases between. CDR3 bases: TGTGCCAGCAGCAGTGAAAGAGCGGAGGGGTACGAGCAGTACTTC. Amino acids: CASSSERAEGYEQYF.

The chain's CDR3 is CASKTTGTENYGYTF. CDR3 DNA sequence: TGTGCCAGCAAAACAACCGGGACAGAAAACTATGGCTACACCTTC. The chain recombines TRBV2 with TRBJ1-2; TRBD1 matches 7 bases. Germline CDR1 is SNHLY and CDR2 is FYNNEI. This CDR3 contains 15 residues. Trimming took 7 bases from V and 2 from J; bases not matched to a gene: 10.

The chain recombines TRBV7-9 with TRBJ2-2; D is possibly TRBD1 (6 bases). V lost 5 bases and J 8 bases, leaving 15 bases between the germline ends. CDR1 is SEHNR, CDR2 FQNEAQ, per germline (reference sequence). The CDR3 contains 14 residues. CDR3 sequence (DNA): TGTGCCAGCAGCGTGCTGGGACACCCTGGGGAGCTGTTTTTT. Translating it yields CASSVLGHPGELFF.

This clonotype was found a few times. The V call is TRBV12-3 or TRBV12-4, the J call TRBJ2-5; 7 bases are a match to TRBD2. V lost 4 bases and J lost 1; bases outside the gene matches: 9. This CDR3 has 16 residues. Written as DNA, the CDR3 is TGTGCCAGCAGTTCCCGGGCTAGCGGCCTCCAAGAGACCCAGTACTTC. This translates into CASSSRASGLQETQYF.

The chain joins TRBV25-1 to TRBJ2-5; D unresolved. CDR1 and CDR2 from the germline V gene are MGHDK and SYGVNS. The CDR3 is 15 amino acids. V was shortened by 3 bases and J by 1 base, with 12 bases between the two germline ends. CDR3 in DNA: TGTGCCAGCAGTGATTATCACGGACGCCAAGAGACCCAGTACTTC. Its protein product is CASSDYHGRQETQYF.

V gene TRBV6-4 combines with J gene TRBJ2-5; the match to TRBD2 covers 15 bases. V dropped 4 bases and J dropped 5; count of bases not matched to a gene: 2. Germline values: CDR1 MRHNA, CDR2 SNTAGT. The CDR3 has 15 residues. CDR3: CASSGGTSGGETQYF. DNA of the CDR3: TGTGCCAGCAGTGGCGGGACTAGCGGGGGGGAGACCCAGTACTTC.

At least ten counts were recorded for this clonotype. This chain joins TRBV25-1 and TRBJ1-2, with D unclear. This CDR3 region has 12 residues. Germline CDR1 reads MGHDK; CDR2 reads SYGVNS. Trimming pared 6 bases from V and 8 bases from J, leaving 13 bases between. CDR3 DNA sequence: TGTGCCAGCAGAACCACCGCGGAGGGCTACACCTTC. It yields the protein CASRTTAEGYTF.

About this clonotype: Germline and junction disagree at one end, which may indicate a read error. The chain uses TRBV5-1 and TRBJ1-1; possibly TRBD1 for D (5 bases). This CDR3 contains 17 residues. Germline V gives CDR1 SGHRS, CDR2 YFSETQ. CDR3 in DNA: TGCGCCAGCAGTTTGGTACCGGTTTCGGAGGGGTACACTGAAGCTTTCTTT. Its protein product is CASSLVPVSEGYTEAFF.

This clonotype has a count of ten or more. V and J are TRBV5-1 and TRBJ2-1; D may be TRBD1 or TRBD2 (6 bases each). From germline, CDR1 is SGHRS and CDR2 YFSETQ. V dropped 0 bases and J dropped 9 bases, with 22 bases sitting between them. The CDR3 has 17 residues. DNA for the CDR3: TGCGCCAGCAGCTTGGACAGGGAGGTGTGGGCCGTCCCTGAGCAGTTCTTC. Protein: CASSLDREVWAVPEQFF.

The V and J genes are TRBV3-1 and TRBJ2-5; 12 bases line up with TRBD2. V gave up 4 bases and J gave up 1 base; unmatched junction bases: 1. CDR1 and CDR2 (germline): LGHDT, YNNKEL (reference sequence). The CDR3 covers 15 residues. The CDR3 here is CASSRGLAGQETQYF. The DNA of the CDR3 is TGTGCCAGCAGCCGGGGACTAGCGGGCCAAGAGACCCAGTACTTC.

The J gene is TRBJ1-5, the V gene TRBV5-5; D unresolved. V shed 3 bases and J shed 11 bases, with 21 bases lying between them. This CDR3 comprises 15 residues. Germline V gene sequence: CDR1 SGHKS, CDR2 YYEKEE (reference sequence). In DNA form, the CDR3 reads TGTGCCAGCAGCTCAGAAGCGGGAGGTTTTGAGACCCAGCATTTT. Protein product: CASSSEAGGFETQHF.

Notes on this clonotype: A read error may produce the germline difference seen at one junction end. The rearrangement joins TRBV25-1 to TRBJ1-5; perhaps TRBD1 as D (6 bases). In germline, CDR1 is MGHDK, CDR2 SYGVNS. The CDR3 has 14 amino acids. CDR3 in DNA: TGTGCCAGCAGTGGGGCAGGGGACATCAAGCCCCAGAAATTT. Its protein product is CASSGAGDIKPQKF.

The V call is TRBV20-1, the J call TRBJ2-6, with TRBD1 matching over 7 bases. This CDR3 has 15 amino acids. Germline V gene lookup returns CDR1 DFQATT and CDR2 SNEGSKA (reference sequence). The V and J ends lost 5 bases and 2 bases, in that order; junction bases with no gene match: 6. CDR3 nucleotide sequence: TGCAGTGCTTTCCGCGACAGGGCTGGGGCCAACGTCCTGACTTTC. Translated: CSAFRDRAGANVLTF.